The source of this TCR beta chain is a study of T-cell reconstitution after alpha-beta-depleted transplantation in children. As it was prepared, the TCRbeta library received unique molecular identifiers. TCRdb processed the PCR reads anew with MiXCR; each CDR3 protein has one entry. The sample includes some 500,000 distinct CDR3 sequences, around 18% of them seen just once. This clonotype has ten or more counts. With 7 bases clipped from V and 5 bases from J, the junction kept 13 bases outside the gene matches. The CDR3 is 17 residues long. Per germline, CDR1 SGHRS and CDR2 YFSETQ. The gene calls are TRBV5-1 and TRBJ2-5; TRBD2 agrees at 14 bases. Sequences were derived from PBMCs from the stem cell graft donor, sampled from the stem cell graft. The clonotype originates from a human donor who donated a stem cell graft to a child with acute lymphoblastic leukemia. The DNA for the CDR3 is TGCGCCAGCGGAGGACTAGCGGGAGGCGGTGTGGACGAGACCCAGTACTTC. Translating gives CASGGLAGGGVDETQYF.